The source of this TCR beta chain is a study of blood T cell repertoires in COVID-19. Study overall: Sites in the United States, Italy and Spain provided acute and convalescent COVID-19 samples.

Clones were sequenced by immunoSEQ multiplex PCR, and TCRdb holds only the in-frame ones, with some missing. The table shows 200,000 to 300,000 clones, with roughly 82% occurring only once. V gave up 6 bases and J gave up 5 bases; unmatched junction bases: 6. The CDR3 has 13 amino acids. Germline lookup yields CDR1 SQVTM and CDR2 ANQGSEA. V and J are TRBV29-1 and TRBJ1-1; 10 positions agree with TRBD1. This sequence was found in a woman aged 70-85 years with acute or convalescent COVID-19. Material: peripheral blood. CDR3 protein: CSVGRDRGTEAFF. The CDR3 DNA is TGCAGCGTGGGCCGGGACAGGGGTACTGAAGCTTTCTTT.